These 27 T cell receptor beta chains were sequenced from one sample in a study of beta chain features in type 1 diabetes. Study-wide points: Shortening of TCRB CDR3s, moderate but significant, appeared in all four CD4+ subsets of Type 1 diabetes patients.

No cognate antigen is known for these TCRs. What was sequenced were expressed TCRB transcripts, since all of the isolated RNA had been reverse transcribed. TCRdb's table, derived via immunoSEQ multiplex PCR, lists solely in-frame clones and lacks some. The sample records a few hundred thousand clones, 9.6% being singletons. Sequenced sample: central memory CD4+ T cells from blood. Every receptor here comes from a young man with type 1 diabetes.

This clone showed up just a few times. The chain is built from TRBV7-9 and TRBJ2-5; D is uncertain. CDR3 size: 12 residues. V dropped 5 bases and J dropped 10 bases, with 14 bases sitting between them. Per the germline V gene, CDR1 is SEHNR and CDR2 is FQNEAQ (reference sequence). This CDR3 reads CASSPLLGDQYF. The CDR3 DNA reads TGTGCCAGCAGCCCCCTTTTGGGTGACCAGTACTTC.

At least ten counts were recorded for this clone. The rearrangement links TRBV5-1 to TRBJ2-6, with 9 bases that match TRBD1. V lost 4 bases to trimming and J lost 2 bases; unmatched junction nucleotides: 4. The CDR3 loop spans 16 amino acids. CDR1 and CDR2 from the germline V gene are SGHRS and YFSETQ. Here the CDR3 DNA reads TGCGCCAGCAGCGGGACAGGGCTCACTGGGGCCAACGTCCTGACTTTC. Amino acids: CASSGTGLTGANVLTF.

V gene TRBV5-4 combines with J gene TRBJ1-1, with D maybe TRBD1 (5 bases). The length of the CDR3 is 16 residues. Trimming cost V 4 bases and J 0 bases, with 16 bases left between them. CDR1 is SGHNT and CDR2 is YYREEE in the germline V gene (reference sequence). This CDR3 reads CASSPWYRNMNTEAFF. CDR3 coding DNA: TGTGCCAGCAGCCCCTGGTACAGGAATATGAACACTGAAGCTTTCTTT.

In this sample, this clone turned up a few times. This chain uses TRBV19 with TRBJ2-7; TRBD1 matches 10 bases. CDR1 is LNHDA and CDR2 is SQIVND in the germline V gene (reference sequence). V gave up 1 base and J gave up 3 bases; unmatched junction bases: 6. CDR3 length: 16 amino acids. The CDR3 DNA sequence: TGTGCCAGTAGTATAGCGGCTGGGACAGGGGACTACGAGCAGTACTTC. It encodes CASSIAAGTGDYEQYF.

In its sample, this clone was seen a few times. This chain joins TRBV19 and TRBJ2-6, with a tentative D call TRBD2 (6 bases). CDR1 LNHDA and CDR2 SQIVND come from the germline V gene (reference sequence). This CDR3 region has 15 residues. V lost 7 bases and J 4 bases, leaving 14 bases between the germline ends. CDR3 DNA: TGTGCCAGTACCGTCGGGAGTACGGGGGCCAACGTCCTGACTTTC. Translating gives CASTVGSTGANVLTF.

This clone has only a few counts. The chain joins TRBV6-1 to TRBJ2-3, with unresolved D. V was shortened by 7 bases and J by 1 base, with 12 bases between the two germline ends. Germline V gene lookup returns CDR1 MNHNS and CDR2 SASEGT. This CDR3 is 14 amino acids long. CDR3 nucleotides: TGTGCCAGCATGAACTATCAACGCACAGATACGCAGTATTTT. Translation: CASMNYQRTDTQYF.

This clone has more than one count but fewer than ten. The chain links TRBV6-5 to TRBJ2-1; 8 nucleotides line up with TRBD2. This CDR3 region has 12 residues. CDR1 is MNHEY and CDR2 is SVGAGI in the germline V gene. Trimming at V came to 8 bases and at J to 13 bases, leaving 10 bases not matched to a gene. CDR3 protein: CASLIPGTSQFF. As DNA, the CDR3 is TGTGCCAGCCTCATTCCGGGGACTAGTCAGTTCTTC.

This clone appeared a few times. This sequence joins TRBV5-1 and TRBJ1-1; D gene unclear. Per germline, CDR1 SGHRS and CDR2 YFSETQ. This CDR3 is 14 amino acids long. V lost 0 bases and J lost 2, with 8 bases in between. CDR3 sequence reads: CASSLAAANTEAFF. The CDR3 DNA reads as TGCGCCAGCAGCTTGGCGGCGGCTAACACTGAAGCTTTCTTT.

In its sample, this clone was seen a few times. The chain links TRBV5-5 to TRBJ1-1; D gene ambiguous. The germline V gene has CDR1 SGHKS and CDR2 YYEKEE (reference sequence). This CDR3 is 14 amino acids long. With 2 bases removed from V and 4 bases from J, the gap between germline ends came to 12 bases. The CDR3 region is CASSFRVGSTEAFF. In DNA form, the CDR3 reads TGTGCCAGCAGCTTCAGAGTTGGGAGCACTGAAGCTTTCTTT.

This rearrangement joins TRBV29-1 to TRBJ1-2; no definite D call. CDR1 SQVTM and CDR2 ANQGSEA come from the germline V gene. The germline V and J ends were trimmed by 3 bases and 5 bases, with 10 bases remaining between them. The CDR3 spans 12 residues. CDR3 DNA: TGCAGCGTTGAGGAGCGTGGGTATGGCTACACCTTC. Protein sequence: CSVEERGYGYTF.

J is TRBJ2-3 and V is TRBV14, with 7 bases lining up with TRBD2. Germline-derived CDR1 and CDR2 are SGHDN and FVKESK. The CDR3 is made up of 16 amino acids. Losses at the gene ends were 0 bases for V and 0 bases for J; bases not matched to a gene: 3. The CDR3 DNA follows: TGTGCCAGCAGCCAAGAAGCTAGCGGAAGCACAGATACGCAGTATTTT. Residues: CASSQEASGSTDTQYF.

The CDR3: CASSPKVGTDTQYF. CDR3 nucleotides: TGTGCCAGCTCACCAAAAGTTGGCACAGATACGCAGTATTTT. The V and J genes are TRBV18 and TRBJ2-3; D gene unclear. V lost 2 bases, J lost 1 base, and 7 bases lay in between. From germline, CDR1 is KGHSH and CDR2 LQKENI. The CDR3 has 14 amino acids.

The chain is built from TRBV18 and TRBJ1-1, with D possibly matching TRBD1 (5 bases). Germline CDR1 reads KGHSH; CDR2 reads LQKENI. This CDR3 contains 13 residues. V was clipped by 4 bases and J by 3 bases, with 9 bases between them. The CDR3 coding sequence is TGTGCCAGCTCACGGTGGGGGGACACTGAAGCTTTCTTT. Amino acid sequence: CASSRWGDTEAFF. Together with reference TRBV18 and TRBJ1-1, the CDR3 gives the full variable domain: NAGVMQNPRHLVRRRGQEARLRCSPMKGHSHVYWYRQLPEEGLKFMVYLQKENIIDESGMPKERFSAEFPKEGPSILRIQQVVRGDSAAYFCASSRWGDTEAFFGQGTRLTVV.

The rearrangement links TRBV6-5 to TRBJ2-4; D not resolved. The germline CDR1 and CDR2 sequences are MNHEY and SVGAGI. The CDR3 covers 14 residues. Trimming took 6 bases from V and 0 from J, leaving 9 bases between them. The CDR3 DNA reads TGTGCCAGCAGGTTAAGCCCAGCCAAAAACATTCAGTACTTC. Its protein is CASRLSPAKNIQYF.

This clone was counted only a few times. This chain links TRBV6-5 with TRBJ1-5; D ambiguous. The CDR3 sequence is 16 residues long. V was cut by 2 bases and J by 1 base, with 12 bases left in between. The germline CDR1 and CDR2 sequences are MNHEY and SVGAGI. CDR3 residues: CASSYPLRGSNQPQHF. The CDR3 DNA reads as TGTGCCAGCAGTTACCCTCTTCGGGGAAGCAATCAGCCCCAGCATTTT.

This clone has a handful of counts. The rearrangement uses TRBV28 and TRBJ2-5; D not resolved. The length of the CDR3 is 13 residues. V lost 7 bases, J lost 5 bases, and 14 bases lay in between. CDR1 and CDR2 (germline): MDHEN, SYDVKM. Here the CDR3 DNA reads TGTGCCAGCACCCAGACCGTCAGGGAGACCCAGTACTTC. This codes for CASTQTVRETQYF.

This rearrangement joins TRBV29-1 to TRBJ1-1; 8 bases line up with TRBD1. This CDR3 contains 13 residues. V lost 6 bases and J lost 5; bases outside the gene matches: 8. Germline CDR1 SQVTM, CDR2 ANQGSEA. The CDR3 protein is CSVGQGTGTEAFF. CDR3 sequence (DNA): TGCAGCGTCGGACAGGGCACGGGAACTGAAGCTTTCTTT.

The CDR3 region has the DNA TGTGCCTCGGCCGGGACAGGGTCGGGTGAAAAACTGTTTTTT. As protein: CASAGTGSGEKLFF. The chain links TRBV30 to TRBJ1-4; TRBD1 aligns across 9 bases. After removal of 7 bases from V and 7 bases from J, the junction contained 10 bases not matched to a gene. CDR3 length equals 14 residues. Germline assignment: CDR1 GTSNPN and CDR2 SVGIG (reference sequence).

Many counts were recorded for this clone. The chain links TRBV6-1 to TRBJ2-1; TRBD1 might be the D (6 bases). The germline V gene encodes CDR1 MNHNS and CDR2 SASEGT. Trimming stripped 2 bases from V and 9 bases from J, with 14 bases between. This CDR3 has 14 amino acids. CDR3 region: CASSELPEGGEQFF. As DNA, the CDR3 is TGTGCCAGCAGTGAACTTCCGGAAGGGGGTGAGCAGTTCTTC.

This clone was found a few times. Written as DNA, the CDR3 is TGCGCCAGCAGCCAAGATTGGGTGTCTAGCACAGATACGCAGTATTTT. It specifies CASSQDWVSSTDTQYF. The rearrangement joins TRBV4-1 to TRBJ2-3, with D unclear. The CDR3 is made up of 16 amino acids. In germline, CDR1 is MGHRA, CDR2 YSYEKL. Trimming shortened V by 0 bases and J by 0 bases, and 10 bases separated the two germline ends.

The rearrangement joins TRBV6-5 to TRBJ1-4; 7 bases are shared with TRBD1. Germline values: CDR1 MNHEY, CDR2 SVGAGI. Losses at the gene ends were 6 bases for V and 6 bases for J; bases not matched to a gene: 10. This CDR3 is 15 amino acids long. CDR3 nucleotides: TGTGCCAGCAGCCCCCAGGGAACAGGGGATGAAAAACTGTTTTTT. Protein product: CASSPQGTGDEKLFF.

In its sample, this clone was seen a few times. The rearrangement links TRBV18 to TRBJ1-5; 7 bases agree with TRBD1. The germline V gene has CDR1 KGHSH and CDR2 LQKENI. The CDR3 extends over 16 amino acids. V trimming: 4 bases; J trimming: 6 bases; junction bases outside the gene matches: 12. The CDR3 region has the DNA TGTGCCAGCTCACTTTCGACAGGGAGGTTGGGTCAGCCCCAGCATTTT. It specifies CASSLSTGRLGQPQHF.

A few counts support this clone. J is TRBJ2-7 and V is TRBV20-1; D is uncertain. The germline V gene has CDR1 DFQATT and CDR2 SNEGSKA (reference sequence). The CDR3 spans 11 residues. Trimming took 1 base from V and 4 from J, leaving 5 bases between them. CDR3 in amino acids: CSARAIYEQYF. The CDR3 nucleotides read TGCAGTGCTAGAGCGATATACGAGCAGTACTTC.

This clone was seen only a few times. The gene calls are TRBV6-1 and TRBJ1-1; D unclear. Germline V CDR1 and CDR2: MNHNS, SASEGT. This CDR3 is built from 14 residues. Trimming took off 7 bases at V and 7 bases at J, with 19 bases between the two ends. The CDR3 DNA follows: TGTGCCAGCACAAAAGCTTCTACTGGGAATGAAGCTTTCTTT. Translating it yields CASTKASTGNEAFF.

There are a few counts of this clone. The chain recombines TRBV6-4 with TRBJ2-1, with 8 bases lining up with TRBD2. CDR1 is MRHNA and CDR2 is SNTAGT in the germline V gene. CDR3 size: 13 residues. With 6 bases clipped from V and 5 bases from J, the junction kept 3 bases outside the gene matches. CDR3 bases: TGTGCCAGCAGCCGACTAGCGAACAATGAGCAGTTCTTC. This codes for CASSRLANNEQFF.

The rearrangement joins TRBV6-1 to TRBJ2-7, with 8 bases matching TRBD2. Trimming removed 3 bases from V and 3 bases from J; junction bases left unmatched: 7. Per germline, CDR1 MNHNS and CDR2 SASEGT. The CDR3 totals 15 residues. The CDR3: CASSEAAGARYEQYF. CDR3 bases: TGTGCCAGCAGTGAGGCAGCGGGAGCCCGCTACGAGCAGTACTTC.

This clone was counted between two and nine times. This sequence joins TRBV2 and TRBJ1-5; D unclear. Trimming left V 2 bases short and J 1 base short, with 3 bases between. The germline V gene has CDR1 SNHLY and CDR2 FYNNEI. The CDR3 runs to 13 residues. CDR3 loop: CASSEKSNQPQHF. DNA of the CDR3: TGTGCCAGCAGTGAAAAAAGCAATCAGCCCCAGCATTTT.